Below, one TCR beta chain is given with its context. Its antigen is as yet unknown. The sample originates from a study of graft-versus-host responses after intestinal transplantation. Study outcomes and limitations: Recipient marrow contained GvH clones, some of which appeared first in ileum or blood. Within the allografts of patients who had graft-donor T cell macrochimerism, graft-versus-host to host-versus-graft clonal ratios were high. Peak circulating GvH clone levels tracked with early post-transplant HvG declines.

The CDR3 sequence is 12 residues long. Deletions cut 4 bases from V and 5 bases from J, with 9 bases between. Per the germline V gene, CDR1 is PRHDT and CDR2 is FYEKMQ (reference sequence). The repertoire was sequenced with immunoSEQ multiplex PCR; TCRdb's copy has only in-frame clones and lacks some. This table has over 90,000 clones, about 91% appearing once. The chain uses TRBV13 and TRBJ2-7; D may be TRBD2 (6 bases). Sequenced material: unstimulated CD8+ T cells sorted from spleen or lymph node cells, taken before intestinal transplant. This TCR derives from a human donor who received an intestinal transplant. CDR3: CASSSPSDEQYF. The CDR3 nucleotides are TGTGCCAGCAGCTCCCCTAGCGACGAGCAGTACTTC.